What follows is one TCR beta chain and its context. Alongside a J-beta primer mix, a sample-barcoded 5' primer served in a second PCR lasting about 7 to 12 cycles. TCRdb fed the 5' RACE reads into MiXCR, producing one record per CDR3 protein. Of 500,000 to 650,000 distinct CDR3 sequences in the sample, about 27% were seen once. The sample is drawn from a study of blood T cells in healthy people across ages. These records were also assigned to another study, of T cells of mothers and their children. That paper notes: All donors were healthy and Caucasian; they were three mothers and their six children.

This TCR was sampled from a boy aged 2-15 years in good health. Sequenced sample: blood.

The CDR3 bases are TGTGCCAGCAGCTTAGGTGGGGGACCAGATACGCAGTATTTT. Translating gives CASSLGGGPDTQYF. The rearrangement uses TRBV7-9 and TRBJ2-3; the D gene could be TRBD1 or TRBD2 (5 bases each). The CDR3 is 14 amino acids. V was trimmed by 1 base and J by 4 bases, leaving 9 bases between them. CDR1 is SEHNR and CDR2 is FQNEAQ in the germline V gene (reference sequence).